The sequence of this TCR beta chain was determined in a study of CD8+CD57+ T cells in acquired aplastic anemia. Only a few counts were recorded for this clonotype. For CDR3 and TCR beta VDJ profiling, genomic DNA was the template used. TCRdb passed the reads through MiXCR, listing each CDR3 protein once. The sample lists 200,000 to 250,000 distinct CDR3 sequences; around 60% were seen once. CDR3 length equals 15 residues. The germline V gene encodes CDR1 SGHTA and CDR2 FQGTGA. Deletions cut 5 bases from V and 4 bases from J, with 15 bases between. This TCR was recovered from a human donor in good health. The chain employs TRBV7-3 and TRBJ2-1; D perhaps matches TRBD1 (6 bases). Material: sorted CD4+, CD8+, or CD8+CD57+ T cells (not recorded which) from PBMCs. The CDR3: CASSKQGLGYNEQFF. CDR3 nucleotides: TGTGCCAGCAGCAAACAGGGCTTGGGTTACAATGAGCAGTTCTTC.